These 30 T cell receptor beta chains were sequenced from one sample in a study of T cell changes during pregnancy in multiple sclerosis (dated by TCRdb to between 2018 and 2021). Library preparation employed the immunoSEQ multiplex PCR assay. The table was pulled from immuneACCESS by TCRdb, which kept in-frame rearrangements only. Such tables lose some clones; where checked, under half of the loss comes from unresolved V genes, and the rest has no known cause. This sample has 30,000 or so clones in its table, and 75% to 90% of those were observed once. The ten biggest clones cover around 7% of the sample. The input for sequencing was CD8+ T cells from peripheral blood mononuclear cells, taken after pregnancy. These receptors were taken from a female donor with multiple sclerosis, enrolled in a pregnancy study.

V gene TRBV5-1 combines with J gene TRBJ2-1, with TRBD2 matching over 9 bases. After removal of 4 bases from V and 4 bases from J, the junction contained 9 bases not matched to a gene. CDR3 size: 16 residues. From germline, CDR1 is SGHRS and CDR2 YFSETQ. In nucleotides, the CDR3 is TGCGCCAGCAGCGAAATAACTAGCGGGTCTTACAATGAGCAGTTCTTC. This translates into CASSEITSGSYNEQFF.

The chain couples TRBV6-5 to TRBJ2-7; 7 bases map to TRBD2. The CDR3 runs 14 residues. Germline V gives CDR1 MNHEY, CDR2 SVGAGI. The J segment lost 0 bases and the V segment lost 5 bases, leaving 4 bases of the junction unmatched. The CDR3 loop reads CASSQRGSSYEQYF. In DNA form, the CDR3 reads TGTGCCAGCAGTCAGCGGGGTAGCTCCTACGAGCAGTACTTC.

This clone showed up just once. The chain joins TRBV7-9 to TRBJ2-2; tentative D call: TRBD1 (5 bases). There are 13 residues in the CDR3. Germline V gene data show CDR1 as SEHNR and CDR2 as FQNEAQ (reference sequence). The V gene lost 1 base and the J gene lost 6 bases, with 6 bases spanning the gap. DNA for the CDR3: TGTGCCAGCAGCTTAGGGACACCCGGGGAGCTGTTTTTT. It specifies CASSLGTPGELFF.

This CDR3 reads CASSLLAGSINEQFF. The CDR3 DNA follows: TGTGCCAGCAGCTTACTAGCGGGATCTATCAATGAGCAGTTCTTC. V usage is TRBV7-3 and J usage is TRBJ2-1, with TRBD2 matching 9 bases. V shed 2 bases and J 6 bases; nucleotides not matched to a gene: 5. Per germline, CDR1 SGHTA and CDR2 FQGTGA. CDR3 length: 15 amino acids.

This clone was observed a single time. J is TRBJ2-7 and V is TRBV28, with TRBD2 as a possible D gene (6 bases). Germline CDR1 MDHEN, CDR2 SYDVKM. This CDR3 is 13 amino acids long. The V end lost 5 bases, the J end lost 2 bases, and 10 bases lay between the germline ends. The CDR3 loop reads CASSRDSTYEQYF. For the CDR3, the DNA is TGTGCCAGCAGTCGGGACTCCACCTACGAGCAGTACTTC.

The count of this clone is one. CDR3 loop: CASSPTSGSRYEQYF. The CDR3 coding sequence is TGTGCCAGTAGTCCGACTAGCGGGAGTAGATACGAGCAGTACTTC. V and J are TRBV19 and TRBJ2-7; 12 nucleotides align to TRBD2. CDR1 is LNHDA and CDR2 is SQIVND in the germline V gene (reference sequence). V lost 5 bases to trimming and J lost 4 bases; unmatched junction nucleotides: 6. This CDR3 spans 15 amino acids.

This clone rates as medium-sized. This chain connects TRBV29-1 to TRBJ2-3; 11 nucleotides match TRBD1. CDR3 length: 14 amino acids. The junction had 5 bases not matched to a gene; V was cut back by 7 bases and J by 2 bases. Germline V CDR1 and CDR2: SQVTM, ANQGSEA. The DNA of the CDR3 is TGCAGCGCTGAGGGACAGGGGGTCACAGATACGCAGTATTTT. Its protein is CSAEGQGVTDTQYF.

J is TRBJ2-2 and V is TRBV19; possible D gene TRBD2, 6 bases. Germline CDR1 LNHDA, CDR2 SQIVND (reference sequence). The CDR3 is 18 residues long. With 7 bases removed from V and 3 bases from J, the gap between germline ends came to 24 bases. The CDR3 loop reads CASTPNWAGTFDTGELFF. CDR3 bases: TGTGCCAGTACCCCGAATTGGGCGGGGACCTTTGACACCGGGGAGCTGTTTTTT.

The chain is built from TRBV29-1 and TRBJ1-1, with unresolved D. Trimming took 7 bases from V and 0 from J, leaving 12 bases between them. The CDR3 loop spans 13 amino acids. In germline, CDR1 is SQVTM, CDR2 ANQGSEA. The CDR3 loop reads CSALSSVNTEAFF. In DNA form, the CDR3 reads TGCAGCGCCCTCAGCAGCGTGAACACTGAAGCTTTCTTT.

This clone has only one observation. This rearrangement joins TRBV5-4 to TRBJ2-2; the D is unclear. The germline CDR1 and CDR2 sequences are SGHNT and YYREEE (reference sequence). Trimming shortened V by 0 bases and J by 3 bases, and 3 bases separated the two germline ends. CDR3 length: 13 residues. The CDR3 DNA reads TGTGCCAGCAGCTTGGGGCACACCGGGGAGCTGTTTTTT. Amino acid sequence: CASSLGHTGELFF.

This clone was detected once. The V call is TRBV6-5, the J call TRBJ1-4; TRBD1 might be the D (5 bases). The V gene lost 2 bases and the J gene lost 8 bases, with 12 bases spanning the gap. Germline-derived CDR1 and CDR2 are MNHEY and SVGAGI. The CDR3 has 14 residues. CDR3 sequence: CASSYDSLDEKLFF. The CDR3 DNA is TGTGCCAGCAGTTACGACAGTCTGGACGAAAAACTGTTTTTT.

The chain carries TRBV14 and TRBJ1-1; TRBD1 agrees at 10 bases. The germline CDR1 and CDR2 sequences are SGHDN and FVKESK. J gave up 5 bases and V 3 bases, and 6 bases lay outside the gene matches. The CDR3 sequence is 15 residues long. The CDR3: CASSQRTGGWTEAFF. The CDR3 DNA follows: TGTGCCAGCAGCCAGAGGACAGGGGGATGGACTGAAGCTTTCTTT.

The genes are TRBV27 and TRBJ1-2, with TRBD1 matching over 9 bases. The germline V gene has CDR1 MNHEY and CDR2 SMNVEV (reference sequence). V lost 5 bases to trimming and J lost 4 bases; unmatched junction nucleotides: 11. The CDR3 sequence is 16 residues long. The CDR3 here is CASSHRGQDLFYGYTF. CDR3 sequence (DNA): TGTGCCAGCAGTCACAGGGGGCAAGATCTATTCTATGGCTACACCTTC.

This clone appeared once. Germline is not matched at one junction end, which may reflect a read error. CDR3 protein: CASSPGLAGIF. The CDR3 nucleotides read TGTGCCAGCAGTCCCGGACTGGCTGGGATCTTC. The chain employs TRBV28 and TRBJ2-1; D perhaps matches TRBD2 (5 bases). The CDR3 consists of 11 residues. Germline values: CDR1 MDHEN, CDR2 SYDVKM.

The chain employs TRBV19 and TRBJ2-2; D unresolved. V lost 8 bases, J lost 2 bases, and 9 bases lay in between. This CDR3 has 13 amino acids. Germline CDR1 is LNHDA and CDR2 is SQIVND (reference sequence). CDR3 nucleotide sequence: TGTGCCAGTCCTGGAGATAACACCGGGGAGCTGTTTTTT. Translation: CASPGDNTGELFF.

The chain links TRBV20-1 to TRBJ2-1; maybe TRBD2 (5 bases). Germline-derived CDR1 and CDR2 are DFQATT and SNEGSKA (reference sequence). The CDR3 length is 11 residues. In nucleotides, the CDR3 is TGCAGCGGACTGTTCCACAATGAGCAGTTCTTC. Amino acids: CSGLFHNEQFF.

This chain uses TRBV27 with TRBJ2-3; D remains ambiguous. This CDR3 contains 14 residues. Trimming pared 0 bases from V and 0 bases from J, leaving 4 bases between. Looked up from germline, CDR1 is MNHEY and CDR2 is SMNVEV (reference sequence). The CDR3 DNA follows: TGTGCCAGCAGTTTATCGGCTAGCACAGATACGCAGTATTTT. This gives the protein CASSLSASTDTQYF.

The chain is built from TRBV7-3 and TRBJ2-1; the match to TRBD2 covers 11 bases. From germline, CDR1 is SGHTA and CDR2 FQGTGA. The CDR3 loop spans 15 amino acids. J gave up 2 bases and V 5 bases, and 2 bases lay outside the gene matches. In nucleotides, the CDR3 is TGTGCCAGCAGCGAACTAGCGGGAGCCTACAATGAGCAGTTCTTC. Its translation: CASSELAGAYNEQFF. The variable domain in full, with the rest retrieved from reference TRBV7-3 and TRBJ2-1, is GAGVSQTPSNKVTEKGKYVELRCDPISGHTALYWYRQSLGQGPEFLIYFQGTGAADDSGLPNDRFFAVRPEGSVSTLKIQRTERGDSAVYLCASSELAGAYNEQFFGPGTRLTVL.

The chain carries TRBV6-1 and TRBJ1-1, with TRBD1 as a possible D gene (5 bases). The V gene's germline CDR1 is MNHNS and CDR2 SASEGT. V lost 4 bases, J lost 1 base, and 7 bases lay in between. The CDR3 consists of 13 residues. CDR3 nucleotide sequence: TGTGCCAGCAGTGGACAGAAGAACACTGAAGCTTTCTTT. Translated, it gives CASSGQKNTEAFF.

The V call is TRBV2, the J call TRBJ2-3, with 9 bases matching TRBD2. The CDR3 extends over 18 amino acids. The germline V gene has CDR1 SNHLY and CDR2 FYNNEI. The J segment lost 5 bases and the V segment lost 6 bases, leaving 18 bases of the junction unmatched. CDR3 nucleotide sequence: TGTGCCAGCAGGGGGGCGGTCGGAGCGGGAGGAGGAGGAGATACGCAGTATTTT. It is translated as CASRGAVGAGGGGDTQYF.

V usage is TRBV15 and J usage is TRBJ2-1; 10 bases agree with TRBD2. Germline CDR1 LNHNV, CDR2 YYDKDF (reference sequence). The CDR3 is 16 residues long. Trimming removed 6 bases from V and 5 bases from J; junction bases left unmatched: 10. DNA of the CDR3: TGTGCCACCAGAGGTCTCGGACTAGCGGACCACAATGAGCAGTTCTTC. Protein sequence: CATRGLGLADHNEQFF.

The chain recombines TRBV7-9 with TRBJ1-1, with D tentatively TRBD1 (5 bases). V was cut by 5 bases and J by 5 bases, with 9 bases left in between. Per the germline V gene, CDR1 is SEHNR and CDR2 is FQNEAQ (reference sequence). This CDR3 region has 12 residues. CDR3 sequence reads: CASSARGTEAFF. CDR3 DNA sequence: TGTGCCAGCAGCGCTAGGGGAACTGAAGCTTTCTTT. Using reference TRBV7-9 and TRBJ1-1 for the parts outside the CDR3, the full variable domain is DTGVSQNPRHKITKRGQNVTFRCDPISEHNRLYWYRQTLGQGPEFLTYFQNEAQLEKSRLLSDRFSAERPKGSFSTLEIQRTEQGDSAMYLCASSARGTEAFFGQGTRLTVV.

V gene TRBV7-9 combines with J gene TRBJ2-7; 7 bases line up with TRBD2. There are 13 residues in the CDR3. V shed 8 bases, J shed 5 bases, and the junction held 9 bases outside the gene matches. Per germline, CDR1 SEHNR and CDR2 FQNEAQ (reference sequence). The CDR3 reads CASLGEGIHEQYF. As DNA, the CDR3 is TGTGCCAGCTTGGGGGAGGGAATTCACGAGCAGTACTTC.

The CDR3 is CASSYGFSYEQYF. The CDR3 DNA reads TGTGCCAGCAGTTACGGCTTCTCCTACGAGCAGTACTTC. The J gene is TRBJ2-7, the V gene TRBV6-5; no reliable D call. This CDR3 has 13 residues. Germline V gives CDR1 MNHEY, CDR2 SVGAGI. Deletions cut 2 bases from V and 0 bases from J, with 5 bases between.

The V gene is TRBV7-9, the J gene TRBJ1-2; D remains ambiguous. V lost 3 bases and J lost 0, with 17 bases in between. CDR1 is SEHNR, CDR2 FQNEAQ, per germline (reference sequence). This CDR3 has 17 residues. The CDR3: CASSFGSGDGTNYGYTF. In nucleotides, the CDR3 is TGTGCCAGCAGCTTTGGGAGTGGGGATGGAACTAACTATGGCTACACCTTC. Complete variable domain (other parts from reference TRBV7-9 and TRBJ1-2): DTGVSQNPRHKITKRGQNVTFRCDPISEHNRLYWYRQTLGQGPEFLTYFQNEAQLEKSRLLSDRFSAERPKGSFSTLEIQRTEQGDSAMYLCASSFGSGDGTNYGYTFGSGTRLTVV.

The CDR3 sequence: CASSVGQFGNTIYF. The CDR3 DNA follows: TGTGCCAGCAGCGTAGGGCAGTTTGGAAACACCATATATTTT. This chain uses TRBV9 with TRBJ1-3; D ambiguous. Germline assignment: CDR1 SGDLS and CDR2 YYNGEE. The CDR3 contains 14 residues. Trimming pared 0 bases from V and 3 bases from J, leaving 7 bases between.

CDR3 amino acids: CASSLDPGGGVGYTF. The CDR3 DNA follows: TGTGCCAGCAGCTTAGACCCGGGCGGGGGAGTTGGCTACACCTTC. This sequence joins TRBV7-2 and TRBJ1-2; D might be TRBD1 (5 bases). CDR3 length: 15 residues. CDR1 and CDR2 from the germline V gene are SGHTA and FQGNSA. V lost 1 base and J lost 7, with 16 bases in between. The full variable domain, completed using reference TRBV7-2 and TRBJ1-2, is GAGVSQSPSNKVTEKGKDVELRCDPISGHTALYWYRQSLGQGLEFLIYFQGNSAPDKSGLPSDRFSAERTGGSVSTLTIQRTQQEDSAVYLCASSLDPGGGVGYTFGSGTRLTVV.

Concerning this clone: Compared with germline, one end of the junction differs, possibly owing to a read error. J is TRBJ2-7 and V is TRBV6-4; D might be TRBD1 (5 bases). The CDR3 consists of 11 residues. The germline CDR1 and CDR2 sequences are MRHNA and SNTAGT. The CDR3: CASSEPGLSAF. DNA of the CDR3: TGTGCCAGCAGTGAGCCAGGGCTTTCCGCCTTC.

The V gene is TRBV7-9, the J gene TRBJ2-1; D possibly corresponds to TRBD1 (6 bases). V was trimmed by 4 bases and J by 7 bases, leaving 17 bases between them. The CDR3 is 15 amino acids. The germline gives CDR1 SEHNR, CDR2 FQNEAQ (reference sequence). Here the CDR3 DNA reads TGTGCCAGCAGCTCCAGGGTGGGGGCCTTAAATGAGCAGTTCTTC. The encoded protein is CASSSRVGALNEQFF.

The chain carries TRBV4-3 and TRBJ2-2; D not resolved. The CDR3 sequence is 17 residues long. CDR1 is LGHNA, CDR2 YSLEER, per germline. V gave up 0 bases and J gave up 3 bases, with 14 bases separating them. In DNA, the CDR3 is TGCGCCAGCAGCCAAGACTCGCGACTGTATTACACCGGGGAGCTGTTTTTT. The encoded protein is CASSQDSRLYYTGELFF.